This TCR beta chain was captured by sequencing in a study of T-cell reconstitution after alpha-beta-depleted transplantation in children. Unique molecular identifiers were incorporated when the TCRbeta library was constructed. TCRdb reprocessed the PCR reads via MiXCR and lists one record per CDR3 protein. The data show some 140,000 distinct CDR3 sequences, about 9.6% seen once. Trimming removed 4 bases at V and 3 bases at J, with 13 bases between. CDR1 and CDR2 from the germline V gene are SGHVS and FQNEAQ. CDR3 size: 15 residues. This clonotype showed up just a few times. The gene calls are TRBV7-8 and TRBJ2-4; D is unclear. This specimen was PBMCs, mostly from graft donor cells, taken 180 days after TCRalphabeta/CD19-depleted stem cell transplant. This sequence was found in a girl in the first two years of life who had a stem cell transplant for combined immunodeficiency, so the T cells may come from the graft donor. CDR3 coding DNA: TGTGCCAGCAGCTCCTCCCGCCTGGGCAAAAACATTCAGTACTTC. This codes for CASSSSRLGKNIQYF.